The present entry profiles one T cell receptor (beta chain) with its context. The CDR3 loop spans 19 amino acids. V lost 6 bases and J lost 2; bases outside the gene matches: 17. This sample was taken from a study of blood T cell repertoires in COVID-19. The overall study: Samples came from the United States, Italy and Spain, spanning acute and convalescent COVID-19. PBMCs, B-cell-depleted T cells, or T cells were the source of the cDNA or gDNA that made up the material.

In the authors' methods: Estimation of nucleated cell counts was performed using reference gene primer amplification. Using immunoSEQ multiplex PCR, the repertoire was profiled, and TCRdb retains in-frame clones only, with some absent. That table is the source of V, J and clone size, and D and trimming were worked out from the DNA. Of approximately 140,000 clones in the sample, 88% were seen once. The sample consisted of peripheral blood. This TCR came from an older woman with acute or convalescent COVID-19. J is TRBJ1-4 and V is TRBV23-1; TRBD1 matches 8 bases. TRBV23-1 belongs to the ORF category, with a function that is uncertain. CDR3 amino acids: CASSPGGRGRGETNEKLFF. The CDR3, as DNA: TGCGCCAGCAGCCCCGGGGGCAGGGGGCGAGGGGAGACTAATGAAAAACTGTTTTTT.